This T cell receptor (beta chain) is drawn from a study of T cell changes during pregnancy in multiple sclerosis. Trimming removed 4 bases at V and 1 base at J, with 7 bases between. This CDR3 has 14 residues. Germline-derived CDR1 and CDR2 are WSHSY and SAAADI. TCRdb keeps only in-frame clones here, not all; method: immunoSEQ multiplex PCR. The sample records over 55,000 clones, around 89% being singletons. Specimen: peripheral blood, collected in the first trimester of pregnancy. This receptor was identified in a female donor with multiple sclerosis, enrolled in a pregnancy study. V gene TRBV10-2 combines with J gene TRBJ1-4; a weak D match, TRBD1 (5 bases). The CDR3 bases are TGCGCCAGCAGTGTAAGGGGAACTAATGAAAAACTGTTTTTT. Its protein is CASSVRGTNEKLFF.